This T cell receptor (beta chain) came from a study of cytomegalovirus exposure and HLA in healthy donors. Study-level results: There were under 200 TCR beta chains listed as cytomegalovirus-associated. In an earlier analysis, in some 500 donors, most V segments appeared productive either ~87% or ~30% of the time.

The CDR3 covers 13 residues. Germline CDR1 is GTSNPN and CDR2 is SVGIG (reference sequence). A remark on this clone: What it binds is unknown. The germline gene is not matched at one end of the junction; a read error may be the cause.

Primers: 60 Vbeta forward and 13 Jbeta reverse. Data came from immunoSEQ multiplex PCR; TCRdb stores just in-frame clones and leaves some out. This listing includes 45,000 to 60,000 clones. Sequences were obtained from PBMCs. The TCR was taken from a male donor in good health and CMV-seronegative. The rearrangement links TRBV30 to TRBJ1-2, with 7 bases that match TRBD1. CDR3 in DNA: TGTGCCTGTTCTGGACAGGTGCAAGGTAGCTACTCCTTC. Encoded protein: CACSGQVQGSYSF. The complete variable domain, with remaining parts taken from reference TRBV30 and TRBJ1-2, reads SQTIHQWPATLVQPVGSPLSLECTVEGTSNPNLYWYRQAAGRGLQLLFYSVGIGQISSEVPQNLSASRPQDRQFILSSKKLLLSDSGFYLCACSGQVQGSYSFGSGTRLTVV.